Presented here are 6 T cell receptor beta chains from one specimen sequenced in a study of coeliac disease (dated by TCRdb to about 2022). Library method: the immunoSEQ multiplex PCR assay. In its TCRdb copy, this immuneACCESS table keeps in-frame sequences only and misses some clones. Where compared with another copy, unresolved V genes explain less than half of these, and the others have no known cause. The sample includes roughly 7,000 clones, with roughly 65% observed a single time. The ten largest account for about 3% of the sample. The sequenced sample consisted of lamina propria lymphocytes from the gut. This sample's cell subset or site label indicates: lamina propria cell (LPC) fraction of small intestinal biopsy. These receptors were taken from a woman in her sixties or seventies with active celiac disease.

The chain couples TRBV6-5 to TRBJ1-1; D remains ambiguous. Germline V CDR1 and CDR2: MNHEY, SVGAGI. CDR3 length equals 14 residues. V was shortened by 1 base and J by 0 bases, with 6 bases between the two germline ends. The CDR3, as DNA: TGTGCCAGCAGTTACTTTCGGTTGAACACTGAAGCTTTCTTT. Translation gives CASSYFRLNTEAFF.

CDR3 sequence reads: CASSPLQTSGSNEQFF. CDR3 nucleotide sequence: TGTGCCAGCTCACCATTACAGACTAGCGGGAGCAATGAGCAGTTCTTC. The chain links TRBV18 to TRBJ2-1, with 12 positions matching TRBD2. From germline, CDR1 is KGHSH and CDR2 LQKENI. The CDR3 has 16 residues. Trimming at V came to 2 bases and at J to 6 bases, leaving 5 bases not matched to a gene. Complete variable domain (other parts from reference TRBV18 and TRBJ2-1): NAGVMQNPRHLVRRRGQEARLRCSPMKGHSHVYWYRQLPEEGLKFMVYLQKENIIDESGMPKERFSAEFPKEGPSILRIQQVVRGDSAAYFCASSPLQTSGSNEQFFGPGTRLTVL.

This chain links TRBV6-1 with TRBJ1-1; TRBD1 matches 10 bases. The germline CDR1 and CDR2 sequences are MNHNS and SASEGT. The CDR3 extends over 14 amino acids. J gave up 7 bases and V 10 bases, and 12 bases lay outside the gene matches. The chain's CDR3 is CATHQRDRGFEAFF. The DNA of the CDR3 is TGTGCCACACACCAGCGGGACAGGGGTTTTGAAGCTTTCTTT.

This clone appeared a few times. Mismatch with germline at one junction end may stem from a read error. The V call is TRBV7-7, the J call TRBJ2-5, with unresolved D. The germline V gene encodes CDR1 SSHAT and CDR2 FNYEAQ (reference sequence). CDR3 size: 12 residues. CDR3 protein: CASSAEQETQYF. The CDR3 bases are TGTGCTAGCAGCGCGGAACAAGAGACCCAGTACTTC.

The chain carries TRBV7-2 and TRBJ1-2; 10 nucleotides line up with TRBD1. This CDR3 has 15 residues. Germline V gene sequence: CDR1 SGHTA, CDR2 FQGNSA. V trimming: 3 bases; J trimming: 8 bases; junction bases outside the gene matches: 9. The CDR3 DNA reads TGTGCCAGCAGCTTCTCCCGGGACAGGGGATGGGGCTACACCTTC. It encodes CASSFSRDRGWGYTF. Drawing the rest from reference TRBV7-2 and TRBJ1-2, the complete variable domain is GAGVSQSPSNKVTEKGKDVELRCDPISGHTALYWYRQSLGQGLEFLIYFQGNSAPDKSGLPSDRFSAERTGGSVSTLTIQRTQQEDSAVYLCASSFSRDRGWGYTFGSGTRLTVV.

The chain links TRBV9 to TRBJ2-3, with 10 bases fitting TRBD2. V lost 4 bases to trimming and J lost 2 bases; unmatched junction nucleotides: 13. This CDR3 contains 18 residues. Germline V gene sequence: CDR1 SGDLS, CDR2 YYNGEE. The CDR3 region is CASSQSSGGAYHTDTQYF. CDR3 bases: TGTGCCAGCAGCCAGTCCAGCGGGGGGGCCTACCACACAGATACGCAGTATTTT.